This TCR beta chain came from a study of radiation and T cells in renal cell carcinoma. At least ten counts were recorded for this clone. The treatment here: 15 Gy SBRT to primary tumor, nephrectomy 4 weeks later. This table comes from immunoSEQ multiplex PCR, and its TCRdb copy is limited to in-frame clones, with some not included. The sample has 22,000 or so clones, 45% to 50% seen once. J gave up 3 bases and V 4 bases, and 8 bases lay outside the gene matches. Germline loops: CDR1 SGHVS, CDR2 FQNEAQ. The CDR3 has 15 residues. Sequencing was performed on tumor tissue, taken from a patient whose treatment included radiotherapy and nephrectomy. The receptor comes from a woman between 45 and 65 years old with renal cell carcinoma. The rearrangement links TRBV7-8 to TRBJ2-5; 7 bases match TRBD1. The CDR3 here is CASSSIRGTEETQYF. CDR3 DNA sequence: TGTGCCAGCAGCTCTATAAGGGGGACAGAAGAGACCCAGTACTTC.